One and the same sample provided the 6 T cell receptor beta chains below, sequenced in a study of cytomegalovirus exposure and HLA in healthy donors. Researchers ran the PCR with 60 Vbeta and 13 Jbeta primers. Data came from immunoSEQ multiplex PCR; TCRdb stores just in-frame clones and leaves some out. The sample has 90,000 to 100,000 clones; about 80% are singletons. Material for sequencing was PBMCs. Every receptor here comes from a man between 40 and 49 years old in good health and CMV-seronegative.

The chain uses TRBV7-3 and TRBJ2-1; D is possibly TRBD1 (6 bases). From germline, CDR1 is SGHTA and CDR2 FQGTGA. The CDR3 is 15 amino acids. V lost 2 bases, J lost 5 bases, and 13 bases lay in between. For the CDR3, the DNA is TGTGCCAGCAGCTTAGTACAGGGCCTAAACAATGAGCAGTTCTTC. Protein sequence: CASSLVQGLNNEQFF.

The chain employs TRBV19 and TRBJ1-5, with unresolved D. Germline values: CDR1 LNHDA, CDR2 SQIVND (reference sequence). Trimming stripped 7 bases from V and 6 bases from J, with 13 bases between. The CDR3 loop spans 13 amino acids. Here the CDR3 DNA reads TGTGCCAGTAAGTTAGCGTCTGGTCAGCCCCAGCATTTT. It is translated as CASKLASGQPQHF.

V and J are TRBV9 and TRBJ2-5; 8 bases match TRBD2. The closer fit of TRBJ2-7 to the DNA end suggests the J call may be wrong. The CDR3 runs to 17 residues. Germline loops: CDR1 SGDLS, CDR2 YYNGEE. The CDR3 reads CASSVGPGVAGTYEQYF. The CDR3 DNA reads as TGTGCCAGCAGCGTCGGACCTGGGGTAGCGGGGACTTACGAGCAGTACTTC.

V and J are TRBV9 and TRBJ2-1; TRBD2 might be the D (5 bases). Trimming took 0 bases from V and 8 from J, leaving 12 bases between them. Germline values: CDR1 SGDLS, CDR2 YYNGEE. The CDR3 contains 14 residues. CDR3 bases: TGTGCCAGCAGCGTAGTCCCGTTCGGGGATGAGCAGTTCTTC. This sequence encodes CASSVVPFGDEQFF.

V and J are TRBV10-2 and TRBJ2-4, with D maybe TRBD1 (6 bases). Germline V gene lookup returns CDR1 WSHSY and CDR2 SAAADI. The CDR3 spans 11 residues. The V and J ends lost 8 bases and 5 bases respectively, with 7 bases between them. The CDR3: CASWGQNIQYF. CDR3 DNA sequence: TGCGCCAGCTGGGGGCAAAACATTCAGTACTTC.

The chain recombines TRBV7-9 with TRBJ1-4; D uncertain. Germline CDR1 and CDR2: SEHNR and FQNEAQ (reference sequence). With 5 bases removed from V and 5 bases from J, the gap between germline ends came to 12 bases. This CDR3 contains 14 residues. In nucleotides, the CDR3 is TGTGCCAGCAGCCCCCCGAGAGGGAATGAAAAACTGTTTTTT. The encoded protein is CASSPPRGNEKLFF. The full variable domain, rest sourced from reference TRBV7-9 and TRBJ1-4, is DTGVSQNPRHKITKRGQNVTFRCDPISEHNRLYWYRQTLGQGPEFLTYFQNEAQLEKSRLLSDRFSAERPKGSFSTLEIQRTEQGDSAMYLCASSPPRGNEKLFFGSGTQLSVL.